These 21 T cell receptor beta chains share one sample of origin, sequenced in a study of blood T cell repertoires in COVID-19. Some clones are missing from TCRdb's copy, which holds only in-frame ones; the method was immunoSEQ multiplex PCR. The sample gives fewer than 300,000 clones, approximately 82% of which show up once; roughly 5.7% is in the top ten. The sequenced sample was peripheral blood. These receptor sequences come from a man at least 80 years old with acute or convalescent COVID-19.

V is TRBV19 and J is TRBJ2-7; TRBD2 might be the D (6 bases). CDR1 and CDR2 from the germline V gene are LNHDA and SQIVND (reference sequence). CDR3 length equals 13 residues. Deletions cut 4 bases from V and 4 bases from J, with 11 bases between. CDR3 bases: TGTGCCAGTAGTAAGGAGGGAGGTTACGAGCAGTACTTC. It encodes CASSKEGGYEQYF.

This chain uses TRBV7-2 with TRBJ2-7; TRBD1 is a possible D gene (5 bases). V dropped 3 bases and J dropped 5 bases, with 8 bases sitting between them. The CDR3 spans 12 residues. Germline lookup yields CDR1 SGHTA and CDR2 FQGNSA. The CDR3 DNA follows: TGTGCCAGCAGCTTTAAGGGGAACGAGCAGTACTTC. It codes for CASSFKGNEQYF.

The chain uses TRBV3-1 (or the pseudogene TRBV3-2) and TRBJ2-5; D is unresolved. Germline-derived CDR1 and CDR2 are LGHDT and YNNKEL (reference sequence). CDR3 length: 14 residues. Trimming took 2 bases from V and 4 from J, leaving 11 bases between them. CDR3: CASSQRNGRETQYF. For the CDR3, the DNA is TGTGCCAGCAGCCAACGTAATGGGCGAGAGACCCAGTACTTC.

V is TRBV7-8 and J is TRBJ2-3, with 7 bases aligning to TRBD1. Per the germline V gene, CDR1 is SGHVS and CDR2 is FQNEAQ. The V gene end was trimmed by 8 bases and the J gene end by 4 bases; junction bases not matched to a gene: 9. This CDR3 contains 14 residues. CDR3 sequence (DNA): TGTGCCAGCGCAAGACAGGGCGTCGCAGATACGCAGTATTTT. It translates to CASARQGVADTQYF.

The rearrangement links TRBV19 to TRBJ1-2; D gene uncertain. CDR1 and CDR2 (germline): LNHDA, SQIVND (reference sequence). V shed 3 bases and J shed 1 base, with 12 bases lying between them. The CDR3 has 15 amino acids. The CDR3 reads CASSMVSGLNYGYTF. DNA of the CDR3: TGTGCCAGTAGTATGGTCTCAGGTCTTAACTATGGCTACACCTTC.

The CDR3 is CASSRRQPINNEQFF. Written as DNA, the CDR3 is TGTGCCAGCAGTCGCCGACAGCCTATAAACAATGAGCAGTTCTTC. The rearrangement joins TRBV11-2 to TRBJ2-1; a weak D match, TRBD1 (5 bases). Germline V gene data show CDR1 as SGHAT and CDR2 as FQNNGV. This CDR3 comprises 15 residues. Between the trimmed V and J ends, which lost 6 bases and 5 bases, there was a span of 17 bases.

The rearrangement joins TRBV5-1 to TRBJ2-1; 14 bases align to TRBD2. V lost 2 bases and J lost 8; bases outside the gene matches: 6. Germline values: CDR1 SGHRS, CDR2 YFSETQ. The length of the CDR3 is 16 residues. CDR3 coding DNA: TGCGCCAGCAGCTTCGGACTAGCGGGGGGCGGAGATGAGCAGTTCTTC. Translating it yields CASSFGLAGGGDEQFF. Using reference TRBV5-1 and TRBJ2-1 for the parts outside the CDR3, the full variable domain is KAGVTQTPRYLIKTRGQQVTLSCSPISGHRSVSWYQQTPGQGLQFLFEYFSETQRNKGNFPGRFSGRQFSNSRSEMNVSTLELGDSALYLCASSFGLAGGGDEQFFGPGTRLTVL.

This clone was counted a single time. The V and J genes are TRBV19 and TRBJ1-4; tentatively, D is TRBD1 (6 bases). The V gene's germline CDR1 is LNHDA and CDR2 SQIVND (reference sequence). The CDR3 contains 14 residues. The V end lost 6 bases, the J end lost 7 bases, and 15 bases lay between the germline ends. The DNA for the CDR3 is TGTGCCAGTAGCCGCCTTGGACAGCTTGAAAAACTGTTTTTT. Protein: CASSRLGQLEKLFF.

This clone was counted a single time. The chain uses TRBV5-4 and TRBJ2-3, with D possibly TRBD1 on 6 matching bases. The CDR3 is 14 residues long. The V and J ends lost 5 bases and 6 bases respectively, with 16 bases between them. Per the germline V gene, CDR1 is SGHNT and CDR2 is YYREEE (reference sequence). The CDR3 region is CASRPGQGSDTQYF. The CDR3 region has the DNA TGTGCCAGCAGGCCAGGCCAGGGGTCGGATACGCAGTATTTT.

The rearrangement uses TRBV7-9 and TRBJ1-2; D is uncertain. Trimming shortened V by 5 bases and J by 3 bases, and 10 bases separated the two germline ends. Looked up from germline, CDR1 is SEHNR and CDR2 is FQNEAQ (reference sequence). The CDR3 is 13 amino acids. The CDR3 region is CASSLGVDYGYTF. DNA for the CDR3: TGTGCCAGCAGCCTAGGTGTCGACTATGGCTACACCTTC.

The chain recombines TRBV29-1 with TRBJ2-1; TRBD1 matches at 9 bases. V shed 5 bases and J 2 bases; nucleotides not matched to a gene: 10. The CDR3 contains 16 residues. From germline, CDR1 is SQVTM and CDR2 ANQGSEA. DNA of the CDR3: TGCAGCGTTCTGACCGGGACAGGGCACACCTACAATGAGCAGTTCTTC. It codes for CSVLTGTGHTYNEQFF.

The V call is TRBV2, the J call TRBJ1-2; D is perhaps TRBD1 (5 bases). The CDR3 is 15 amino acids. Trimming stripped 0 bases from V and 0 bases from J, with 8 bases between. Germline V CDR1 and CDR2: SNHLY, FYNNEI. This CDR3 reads CASSEARTPNYGYTF. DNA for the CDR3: TGTGCCAGCAGTGAAGCTCGGACACCTAACTATGGCTACACCTTC.

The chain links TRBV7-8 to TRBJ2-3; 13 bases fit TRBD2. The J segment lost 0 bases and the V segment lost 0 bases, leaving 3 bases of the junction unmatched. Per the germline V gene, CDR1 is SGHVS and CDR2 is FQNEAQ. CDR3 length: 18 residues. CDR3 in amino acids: CASSLALAGGSSTDTQYF. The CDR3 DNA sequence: TGTGCCAGCAGCTTAGCACTAGCGGGGGGGTCGAGCACAGATACGCAGTATTTT.

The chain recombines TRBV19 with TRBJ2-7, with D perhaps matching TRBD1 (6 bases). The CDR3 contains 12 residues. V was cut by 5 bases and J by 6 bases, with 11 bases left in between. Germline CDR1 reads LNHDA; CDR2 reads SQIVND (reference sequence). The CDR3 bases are TGTGCCAGTAGTGCCACAGGGTTCGAGCAGTACTTC. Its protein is CASSATGFEQYF.

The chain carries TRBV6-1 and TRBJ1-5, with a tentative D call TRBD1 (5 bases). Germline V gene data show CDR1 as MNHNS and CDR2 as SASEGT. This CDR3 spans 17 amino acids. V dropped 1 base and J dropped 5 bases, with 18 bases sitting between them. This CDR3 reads CASSEDRRVTVDQPQHF. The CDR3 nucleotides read TGTGCCAGCAGTGAAGACCGCAGGGTGACAGTCGATCAGCCCCAGCATTTT.

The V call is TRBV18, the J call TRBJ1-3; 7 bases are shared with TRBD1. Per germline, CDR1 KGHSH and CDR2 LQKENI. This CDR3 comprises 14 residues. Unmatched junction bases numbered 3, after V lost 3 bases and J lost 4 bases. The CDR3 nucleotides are TGTGCCAGCTCACCCCAGGACAGGGGAAACACCATATATTTT. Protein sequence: CASSPQDRGNTIYF.

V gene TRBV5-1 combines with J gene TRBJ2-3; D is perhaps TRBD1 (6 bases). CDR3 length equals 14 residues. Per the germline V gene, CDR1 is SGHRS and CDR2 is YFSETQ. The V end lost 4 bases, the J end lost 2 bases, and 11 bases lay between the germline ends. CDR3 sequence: CASSQRDNTDTQYF. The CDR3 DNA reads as TGCGCCAGCAGCCAAAGGGACAACACAGATACGCAGTATTTT.

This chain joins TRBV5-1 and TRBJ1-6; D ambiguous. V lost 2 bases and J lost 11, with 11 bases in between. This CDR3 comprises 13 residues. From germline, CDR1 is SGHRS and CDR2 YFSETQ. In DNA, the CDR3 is TGCGCCAGCAGCTTTGGCGGCGGAGCACCCCTCCACTTT. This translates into CASSFGGGAPLHF.

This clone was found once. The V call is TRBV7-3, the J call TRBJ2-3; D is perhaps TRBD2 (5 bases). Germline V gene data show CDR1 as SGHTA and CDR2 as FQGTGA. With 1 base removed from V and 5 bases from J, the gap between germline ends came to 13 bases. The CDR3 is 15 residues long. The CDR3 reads CASSLNGLREDTQYF. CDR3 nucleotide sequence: TGTGCCAGCAGCTTAAATGGTCTGAGGGAAGATACGCAGTATTTT. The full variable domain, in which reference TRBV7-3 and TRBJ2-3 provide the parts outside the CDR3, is GAGVSQTPSNKVTEKGKYVELRCDPISGHTALYWYRQSLGQGPEFLIYFQGTGAADDSGLPNDRFFAVRPEGSVSTLKIQRTERGDSAVYLCASSLNGLREDTQYFGPGTRLTVL.

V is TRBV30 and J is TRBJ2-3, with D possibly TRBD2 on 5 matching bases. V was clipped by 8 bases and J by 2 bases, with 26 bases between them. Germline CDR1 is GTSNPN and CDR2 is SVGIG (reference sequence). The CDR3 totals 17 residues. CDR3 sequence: CAAEKQRPRSNTDTQYF. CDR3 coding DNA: TGTGCCGCGGAAAAGCAGCGGCCCCGTAGTAACACAGATACGCAGTATTTT.

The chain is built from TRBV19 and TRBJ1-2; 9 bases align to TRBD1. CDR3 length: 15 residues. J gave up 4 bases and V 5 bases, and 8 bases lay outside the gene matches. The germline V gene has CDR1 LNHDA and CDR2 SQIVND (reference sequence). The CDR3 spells CASSVRDREAYGYTF. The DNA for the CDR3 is TGTGCCAGTAGTGTCCGGGACAGGGAGGCCTATGGCTACACCTTC.